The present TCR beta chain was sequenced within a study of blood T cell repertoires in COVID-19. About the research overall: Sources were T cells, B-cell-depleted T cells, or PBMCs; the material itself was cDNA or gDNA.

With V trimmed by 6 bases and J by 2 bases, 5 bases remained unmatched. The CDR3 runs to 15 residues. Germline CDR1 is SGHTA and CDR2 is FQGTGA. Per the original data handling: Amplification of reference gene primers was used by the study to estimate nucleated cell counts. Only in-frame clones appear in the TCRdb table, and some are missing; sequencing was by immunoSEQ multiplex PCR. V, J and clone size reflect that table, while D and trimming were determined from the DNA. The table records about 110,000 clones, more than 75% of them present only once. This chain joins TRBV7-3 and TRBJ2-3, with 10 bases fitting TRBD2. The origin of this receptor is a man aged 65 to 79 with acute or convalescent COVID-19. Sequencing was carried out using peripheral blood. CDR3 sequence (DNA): TGTGCCAGCAGGATGACTAGCGGGCTCACAGATACGCAGTATTTT. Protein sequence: CASRMTSGLTDTQYF.